This T cell receptor (beta chain) was sequenced for a study of CD8 T cells in Susac syndrome. In germline, CDR1 is GTSNPN, CDR2 SVGIG (reference sequence). V lost 1 base to trimming and J lost 5 bases, with 11 bases between them. The CDR3 sequence is 13 residues long. Reverse transcription of about 0.5 to 1 ug RNA used random hexamers. TCRdb re-called the immunoSEQ multiplex PCR reads with MiXCR, one entry per CDR3 protein. The top ten hold less than 0.2% of the sample, which has around 180,000 distinct CDR3 sequences, around 96% seen once. The sequencing input was CD8+ T cells from PBMCs. The sequence was obtained from a human donor with multiple sclerosis. J is TRBJ1-2 and V is TRBV30, with a possible D match to TRBD1 (6 bases). CDR3 DNA: TGTGCCTGGAGTGAGGGGGTTCATTATGGCTACACCTTC. Translated, it gives CAWSEGVHYGYTF.